Below are 23 T cell receptor beta chains sequenced from a single sample in a study of T cell responses to AZD1222 COVID-19 vaccine. The protocol was immunoSEQ multiplex PCR, while the TCRdb copy is restricted to in-frame clones and leaves out a portion. The sample lists under 150,000 clones, about 90% seen once, with around 1.6% in the top ten. This specimen consisted of peripheral blood, obtained 28 days after the second AZD1222 dose. The receptors here all came from an adult who received the AZD1222 COVID-19 vaccine.

This chain uses TRBV6-5 with TRBJ2-7, with 9 bases fitting TRBD1. Looked up from germline, CDR1 is MNHEY and CDR2 is SVGAGI. This CDR3 contains 12 residues. With 6 bases clipped from V and 6 bases from J, the junction kept 3 bases outside the gene matches. CDR3 nucleotides: TGTGCCAGCAGACAGGGGGCGTTCGAGCAGTACTTC. It is translated as CASRQGAFEQYF.

The chain's CDR3 is CAWSLGRAGFSYEQYF. As DNA, the CDR3 is TGTGCCTGGAGCCTCGGTAGGGCAGGCTTCTCCTACGAGCAGTACTTC. This sequence joins TRBV30 and TRBJ2-7; no clear D gene. CDR1 GTSNPN and CDR2 SVGIG come from the germline V gene (reference sequence). Trimming shortened V by 3 bases and J by 0 bases, and 18 bases separated the two germline ends. This CDR3 comprises 16 residues. The complete variable domain, with remaining parts taken from reference TRBV30 and TRBJ2-7, reads SQTIHQWPATLVQPVGSPLSLECTVEGTSNPNLYWYRQAAGRGLQLLFYSVGIGQISSEVPQNLSASRPQDRQFILSSKKLLLSDSGFYLCAWSLGRAGFSYEQYFGPGTRLTVT.

The V gene is TRBV19, the J gene TRBJ1-6; D is perhaps TRBD1 (5 bases). This CDR3 is built from 14 residues. The V and J ends lost 6 bases and 10 bases respectively, with 16 bases between them. Germline V lookup: CDR1 LNHDA, CDR2 SQIVND (reference sequence). CDR3 amino acids: CASSTNEGSSPLHF. CDR3 in DNA: TGTGCCAGTAGCACAAATGAGGGGTCCTCACCCCTCCACTTT.

J is TRBJ2-2 and V is TRBV11-2; TRBD2 aligns across 9 bases. Trimming removed 1 base from V and 1 base from J; junction bases left unmatched: 7. CDR1 SGHAT and CDR2 FQNNGV come from the germline V gene. This CDR3 comprises 18 residues. The CDR3 reads CASSLVVPSGVNTGELFF. In DNA form, the CDR3 reads TGTGCCAGCAGCTTAGTCGTCCCTAGCGGGGTGAACACCGGGGAGCTGTTTTTT.

The rearrangement links TRBV6-2 or TRBV6-3 to TRBJ1-5; tentative D call: TRBD1 (5 bases). CDR1 and CDR2 (germline): MNHEY, SVGEGT. The CDR3 loop spans 15 amino acids. V was shortened by 0 bases and J by 9 bases, with 15 bases between the two germline ends. CDR3 region: CASSYSLEGLSPQHF. The CDR3 nucleotides are TGTGCCAGCAGTTACTCGTTGGAGGGGTTATCGCCCCAGCATTTT.

V is TRBV2 and J is TRBJ1-1; unclear D gene. This CDR3 spans 14 amino acids. Trimming pared 8 bases from V and 2 bases from J, leaving 15 bases between. Germline assignment: CDR1 SNHLY and CDR2 FYNNEI. The CDR3: CASGRSPLNTEAFF. CDR3 coding DNA: TGTGCCAGCGGCCGTTCACCCCTTAACACTGAAGCTTTCTTT.

V gene TRBV29-1 combines with J gene TRBJ1-3, with unresolved D. Looked up from germline, CDR1 is SQVTM and CDR2 is ANQGSEA. The germline V and J ends were trimmed by 3 bases and 3 bases, with 9 bases remaining between them. The CDR3 is 13 amino acids. CDR3 bases: TGCAGCGTTGACAAACTTAGTGGAAACACCATATATTTT. Translated: CSVDKLSGNTIYF.

The chain combines TRBV18 with TRBJ1-4; D remains unclear. CDR1 is KGHSH, CDR2 LQKENI, per germline. Between the trimmed V and J ends, which lost 8 bases and 3 bases, there was a span of 10 bases. This CDR3 comprises 13 residues. The CDR3 protein is CASQSSSNEKLFF. CDR3 DNA: TGTGCCAGCCAGTCCAGTTCTAATGAAAAACTGTTTTTT. Using reference TRBV18 and TRBJ1-4 for the parts outside the CDR3, the full variable domain is NAGVMQNPRHLVRRRGQEARLRCSPMKGHSHVYWYRQLPEEGLKFMVYLQKENIIDESGMPKERFSAEFPKEGPSILRIQQVVRGDSAAYFCASQSSSNEKLFFGSGTQLSVL.

The V call is TRBV2, the J call TRBJ1-2; 8 bases agree with TRBD1. Germline V lookup: CDR1 SNHLY, CDR2 FYNNEI. V was clipped by 3 bases and J by 3 bases; unmatched bases: 9. CDR3 length equals 16 residues. The CDR3 sequence: CASSERGDRRYYGYTF. DNA for the CDR3: TGTGCCAGCAGTGAGAGAGGGGACAGGCGATACTATGGCTACACCTTC.

The rearrangement joins TRBV7-3 to TRBJ2-1; 10 bases line up with TRBD1. This CDR3 is 15 amino acids long. Germline lookup yields CDR1 SGHTA and CDR2 FQGTGA. J lost 9 bases, V lost 5 bases, and 10 bases had no gene match. This chain's CDR3 is CASSPRQGAYLEQFF. CDR3 bases: TGTGCCAGCAGCCCAAGACAGGGGGCGTATCTTGAGCAGTTCTTC.

V and J are TRBV2 and TRBJ2-2; 8 nucleotides match TRBD2. This CDR3 has 15 amino acids. With V trimmed by 0 bases and J by 4 bases, 1 base remained unmatched. Germline values: CDR1 SNHLY, CDR2 FYNNEI. CDR3 nucleotides: TGTGCCAGCAGTGAAGCGCGGGGGGCCACCGGGGAGCTGTTTTTT. Translating it yields CASSEARGATGELFF.

The chain carries TRBV5-4 and TRBJ2-7; no clear D. The CDR3 length is 14 residues. Germline V gives CDR1 SGHNT, CDR2 YYREEE (reference sequence). Trimming cost V 4 bases and J 2 bases, with 13 bases left between them. In nucleotides, the CDR3 is TGTGCCAGCAGCCGGGTAGGGAAGCCCTACGAGCAGTACTTC. It codes for CASSRVGKPYEQYF.

The CDR3 DNA follows: TGTGCCAGCAGCTTAGCGGACGTTGTGTATTCACCCCTCCACTTT. It codes for CASSLADVVYSPLHF. This chain links TRBV7-2 with TRBJ1-6; D is ambiguous. CDR1 and CDR2 (germline): SGHTA, FQGNSA. The CDR3 length is 15 residues. Trimming shortened V by 0 bases and J by 8 bases, and 11 bases separated the two germline ends.

The rearrangement uses TRBV18 and TRBJ2-3, with D perhaps TRBD1 (5 bases). Germline values: CDR1 KGHSH, CDR2 LQKENI. The CDR3 spans 14 residues. Between the trimmed V and J ends, which lost 4 bases and 1 base, there was a span of 9 bases. CDR3: CASSRQGGTDTQYF. The CDR3 DNA reads TGTGCCAGCTCACGGCAGGGTGGCACAGATACGCAGTATTTT.

This chain uses TRBV7-6 with TRBJ1-1; TRBD1 agrees at 11 bases. The CDR3 covers 17 residues. After removal of 6 bases from V and 10 bases from J, the junction contained 19 bases not matched to a gene. CDR1 and CDR2 (germline): SGHVS, FNYEAQ. The DNA for the CDR3 is TGTGCCAGCAGATCCACCCCGGGACAGGGGGTTCCCCAAAGAGCTTTCTTT. Amino acid sequence: CASRSTPGQGVPQRAFF.

The V and J genes are TRBV4-3 and TRBJ2-7; 8 nucleotides line up with TRBD1. Germline lookup yields CDR1 LGHNA and CDR2 YSLEER. The CDR3 is made up of 14 amino acids. V was pared by 3 bases and J by 3 bases, with 4 bases of the junction left unmatched. The CDR3 sequence is CASSQTGVIYEQYF. CDR3 DNA sequence: TGCGCCAGCAGCCAGACAGGGGTTATCTACGAGCAGTACTTC.

V gene TRBV28 combines with J gene TRBJ1-2; D ambiguous. The CDR3 covers 17 residues. V shed 3 bases and J shed 2 bases, with 19 bases lying between them. Looked up from germline, CDR1 is MDHEN and CDR2 is SYDVKM. Here the CDR3 DNA reads TGTGCCAGCAGTTTGGGAGGGCCCCTACAACCGAACTATGGCTACACCTTC. It specifies CASSLGGPLQPNYGYTF.

The chain has TRBV6-5 and TRBJ2-1; 7 bases map to TRBD1. The CDR3 is made up of 14 amino acids. V lost 7 bases to trimming and J lost 4 bases; unmatched junction nucleotides: 7. Germline assignment: CDR1 MNHEY and CDR2 SVGAGI. The CDR3 DNA follows: TGTGCCAGCACCGAGGGGGCGTCTTACAATGAGCAGTTCTTC. Its translation is CASTEGASYNEQFF.

This chain joins TRBV5-1 and TRBJ2-1; 12 bases align to TRBD2. V shed 4 bases, J shed 3 bases, and the junction held 5 bases outside the gene matches. From germline, CDR1 is SGHRS and CDR2 YFSETQ. The CDR3 covers 16 residues. CDR3 protein: CASSRGLAGNYNEQFF. The CDR3, as DNA: TGCGCCAGCAGCCGCGGACTAGCGGGGAACTACAATGAGCAGTTCTTC.

V gene TRBV7-8 combines with J gene TRBJ1-4; 9 nucleotides match TRBD1. Trimming took 3 bases from V and 8 from J; bases not matched to a gene: 10. Germline assignment: CDR1 SGHVS and CDR2 FQNEAQ. The length of the CDR3 is 16 residues. The DNA for the CDR3 is TGTGCCAGCAGCTTTTACGGGGACAGGGCTCGGGAAAAACTGTTTTTT. Residues: CASSFYGDRAREKLFF.

This clone was picked up a small number of times. V and J are TRBV9 and TRBJ1-6; tentative D call: TRBD1 (5 bases). The CDR3 is 14 amino acids. Looked up from germline, CDR1 is SGDLS and CDR2 is YYNGEE. V lost 0 bases to trimming and J lost 9 bases, with 10 bases between them. The CDR3 loop reads CASSVGGRGSPLHF. CDR3 bases: TGTGCCAGCAGCGTAGGGGGGAGGGGTTCACCCCTCCACTTT. The whole variable domain, remainder taken from reference TRBV9 and TRBJ1-6, is DSGVTQTPKHLITATGQRVTLRCSPRSGDLSVYWYQQSLDQGLQFLIQYYNGEERAKGNILERFSAQQFPDLHSELNLSSLELGDSALYFCASSVGGRGSPLHFGNGTRLTVT.

The chain employs TRBV30 and TRBJ1-6; D ambiguous. The CDR3 covers 15 residues. The V end lost 0 bases, the J end lost 7 bases, and 13 bases lay between the germline ends. Germline V CDR1 and CDR2: GTSNPN, SVGIG (reference sequence). The CDR3 region is CAWSVGLLGNSPLHF. As DNA, the CDR3 is TGTGCCTGGAGTGTCGGGCTCCTCGGGAATTCACCCCTCCACTTT.

With respect to this clone: Additional DNA sequences in this sample encode the identical CDR3. This chain connects TRBV30 to TRBJ1-3; unclear D gene. There are 12 residues in the CDR3. Per the germline V gene, CDR1 is GTSNPN and CDR2 is SVGIG (reference sequence). Deletions cut 4 bases from V and 0 bases from J, with 4 bases between. The CDR3 sequence is CAWKASGNTIYF. The CDR3 bases are TGTGCCTGGAAGGCCTCTGGAAACACCATATATTTT.